The clone carrying this TCR beta chain was counted between two and nine times. This CDR3 spans 15 amino acids. The V gene lost 4 bases and the J gene lost 1 base, with 14 bases spanning the gap. CDR1 and CDR2 (germline): SGHKS, YYEKEE (reference sequence). The second PCR ran about 6 to 11 cycles with a sample-barcoded 5' primer and J-beta primers. Using its own MiXCR run on the 5' RACE reads, TCRdb lists one record per CDR3 protein. The profile shows some 940,000 distinct CDR3 sequences, about 27% of them singletons. The sample comes from a study of blood T cells in healthy people across ages. These records were also assigned to another study, of T cells of mothers and their children.

The chain joins TRBV5-5 to TRBJ1-1; D call uncertain. The sequencing input was blood. This sequence was found in a woman between 40 and 50 years old in good health. CDR3 sequence reads: CASSTQLGWNTEAFF. DNA for the CDR3: TGTGCCAGCAGCACCCAACTCGGATGGAACACTGAAGCTTTCTTT.